This is a list of T cell receptor beta chains from one sample in a study of blood T cells in healthy people across ages. TCRdb reprocessed the 5' RACE reads via MiXCR and lists one record per CDR3 protein. The sample yields fewer than 2,000,000 distinct CDR3 sequences, roughly 32% seen once. What was sequenced was blood. The receptors derive from a woman aged 25 to 39 in good health. CDR3s include the opening cysteine and the closing phenylalanine or tryptophan. A D gene is named only where the DNA matches it firmly. Size tells how often a clone was seen (once, few, many) or the class of an expanded clone, and some rows leave it out.

CDR3	DNA	V	size	J	D
CASRIALGDTQYF	TGTGCCAGCAGGATCGCTCTAGGAGATACGCAGTATTTT	TRBV6-1	few	TRBJ2-3	.
CATSLDPGRNSYEQYF	TGTGCCACCAGCCTAGACCCGGGACGGAACTCCTACGAGCAGTACTTC	TRBV15	.	TRBJ2-7	.
CASSLGAWGTQYF	TGTGCCAGCAGTTTGGGTGCGTGGGGGACCCAGTACTTC	TRBV28	.	TRBJ2-5	.
CSGVWSFGYTF	TGCAGCGGCGTTTGGAGTTTCGGCTACACCTTC	TRBV20-1	.	TRBJ1-2	.
CASSTKLAAEGGELFF	TGTGCCAGCAGCACCAAACTAGCTGCGGAGGGCGGGGAGCTGTTTTTT	TRBV7-3	few	TRBJ2-2	.
CASSQVKQGAADTQYF	TGTGCCAGCAGCCAAGTCAAGCAGGGTGCTGCAGATACGCAGTATTTT	TRBV4-2	few	TRBJ2-3	.
CASMQGQGGYGYTF	TGTGCCAGCATGCAGGGACAGGGTGGTTATGGCTACACCTTC	TRBV5-6	.	TRBJ1-2	TRBD1
CASSPGGGGITDTQYF	TGTGCCAGCAGCCCCGGGGGCGGGGGGATCACAGATACGCAGTATTTT	TRBV11-2	.	TRBJ2-3	TRBD2
CASSLQGGSRAEQYF	TGCGCCAGCAGCTTACAGGGAGGGAGCCGAGCAGAGCAGTACTTC	TRBV5-1	.	TRBJ2-7	.
CASSLGLAGIIETQYF	TGTGCCAGCAGTTTGGGACTAGCGGGAATTATAGAGACCCAGTACTTC	TRBV27	few	TRBJ2-5	TRBD2